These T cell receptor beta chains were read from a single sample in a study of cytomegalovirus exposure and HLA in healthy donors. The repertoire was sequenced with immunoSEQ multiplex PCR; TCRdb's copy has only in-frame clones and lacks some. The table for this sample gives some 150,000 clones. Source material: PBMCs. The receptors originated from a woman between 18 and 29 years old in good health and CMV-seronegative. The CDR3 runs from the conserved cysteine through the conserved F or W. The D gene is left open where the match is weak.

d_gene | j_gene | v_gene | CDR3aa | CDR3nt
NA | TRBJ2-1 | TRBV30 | CAWNRPSLVNEQFF | TGTGCCTGGAATCGCCCGAGTTTAGTAAATGAGCAGTTCTTC
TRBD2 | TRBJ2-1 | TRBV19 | CASSIGGGSFLGGEQFF | TGTGCCAGTAGTATAGGGGGCGGGAGCTTTCTCGGCGGTGAGCAGTTCTTC
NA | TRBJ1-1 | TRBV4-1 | CASSSGYTEAFF | TGCGCCAGCAGCTCAGGGTACACTGAAGCTTTCTTT
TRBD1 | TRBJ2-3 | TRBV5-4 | CASRNRGRPDTQYF | TGTGCCAGCAGGAACAGGGGCCGACCAGATACGCAGTATTTT
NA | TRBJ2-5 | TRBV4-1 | CASSHPFGALQETQYF | TGCGCCAGCAGCCACCCATTTGGAGCCCTCCAAGAGACCCAGTACTTC
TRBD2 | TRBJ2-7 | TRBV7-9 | CASSFGLAVREQYF | TGTGCCAGCAGCTTCGGGCTAGCGGTCCGCGAGCAGTACTTC
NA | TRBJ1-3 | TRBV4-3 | CASSQVSRSGNTIYF | TGCGCCAGCAGCCAAGTGTCCCGCTCTGGAAACACCATATATTTT
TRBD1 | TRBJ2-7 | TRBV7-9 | CASSLGQGNEQYF | TGTGCCAGCAGCTTGGGACAGGGGAACGAGCAGTACTTC
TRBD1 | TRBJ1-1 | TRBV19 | CASTPGQPNTEAFF | TGTGCCAGTACCCCGGGACAGCCGAACACTGAAGCTTTCTTT
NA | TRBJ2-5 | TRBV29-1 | CSVEAYRFGETQYF | TGCAGCGTTGAAGCATATCGTTTCGGAGAGACCCAGTACTTC
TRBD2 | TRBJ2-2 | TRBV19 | CASSIVRGTTRRRELFF | TGTGCCAGTAGTATAGTAAGAGGGACTACCCGGAGGCGGGAGCTGTTTTTT
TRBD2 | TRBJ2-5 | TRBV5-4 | CASSYKTSGRTETQYF | TGTGCCAGCAGCTACAAGACTAGCGGGAGAACGGAGACCCAGTACTTC
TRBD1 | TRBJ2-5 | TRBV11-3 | CASSNIRPGQERETQYF | TGTGCCAGCAGCAATATCCGGCCGGGACAGGAAAGAGAGACCCAGTACTTC
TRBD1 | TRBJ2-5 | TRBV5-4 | CASSSDRAETQYF | TGTGCCAGCAGTTCTGACAGGGCAGAGACCCAGTACTTC
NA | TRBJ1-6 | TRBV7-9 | CASSFGGNSPLHF | TGTGCCAGCAGCTTCGGAGGGAATTCACCCCTCCACTTT
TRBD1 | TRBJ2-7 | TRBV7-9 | CASSSQGAGSYEQYF | TGTGCCAGCAGCTCCCAGGGGGCAGGTTCCTACGAGCAGTACTTC
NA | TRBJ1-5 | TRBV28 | CASRQTGENQPQHF | TGTGCCAGCAGACAAACGGGGGAAAACCAGCCCCAGCATTTT
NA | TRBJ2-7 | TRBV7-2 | CASSHRVNYEQYF | TGTGCCAGCAGCCACAGGGTGAACTACGAGCAGTACTTC
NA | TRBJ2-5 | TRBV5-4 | CASSLQGITETQYF | TGTGCCAGCAGCTTGCAGGGTATAACGGAGACCCAGTACTTC
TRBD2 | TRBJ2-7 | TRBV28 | CASSSHSGSSYEQYF | TGTGCCAGCAGTAGCCACAGCGGGAGCTCCTACGAGCAGTACTTC
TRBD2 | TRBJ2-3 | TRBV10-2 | CASRETSGSSGTDTQYF | TGCGCCAGCAGAGAGACTAGCGGGTCGTCTGGCACAGATACGCAGTATTTT
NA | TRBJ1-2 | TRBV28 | CASSLGGRNYGYTF | TGTGCCAGCAGTTTAGGAGGACGGAACTATGGCTACACCTTC
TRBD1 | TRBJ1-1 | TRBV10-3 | CAISETERGQTNTEAFF | TGTGCCATCAGTGAGACCGAAAGGGGACAGACGAACACTGAAGCTTTCTTT
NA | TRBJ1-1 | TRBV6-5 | CASRDYTDTEAFF | TGTGCCAGCAGGGACTACACCGACACTGAAGCTTTCTTT
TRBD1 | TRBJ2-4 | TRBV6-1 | CASRQGWQWDIQYF | TGTGCCAGCAGACAGGGGTGGCAATGGGACATTCAGTACTTC
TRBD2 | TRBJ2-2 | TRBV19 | CASSAGFIGRVGGELFF | TGTGCCAGTAGTGCAGGTTTTATCGGGAGGGTCGGCGGGGAGCTGTTTTTT
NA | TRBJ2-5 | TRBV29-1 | CSVEGKLTAQETQYF | TGCAGCGTTGAGGGGAAACTGACAGCCCAAGAGACCCAGTACTTC
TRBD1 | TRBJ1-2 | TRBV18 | CASSPRDRAYGYTF | TGTGCCAGCTCACCACGGGACAGAGCCTATGGCTACACCTTC
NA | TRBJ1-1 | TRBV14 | CASSQVGGSTEAFF | TGTGCCAGCAGCCAAGTCGGGGGGAGCACTGAAGCTTTCTTT
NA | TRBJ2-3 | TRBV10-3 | CAISESRVSGTDTQYF | TGTGCCATCAGTGAGTCGAGGGTTAGCGGCACAGATACGCAGTATTTT
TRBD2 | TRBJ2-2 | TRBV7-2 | CASSLLFWGSSGRGELFF | TGTGCCAGCAGCTTATTGTTCTGGGGGTCTAGCGGGCGCGGGGAGCTGTTTTTT
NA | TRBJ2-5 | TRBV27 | CASRRGPGETQYF | TGTGCCAGCCGGCGGGGGCCGGGGGAGACCCAGTACTTC